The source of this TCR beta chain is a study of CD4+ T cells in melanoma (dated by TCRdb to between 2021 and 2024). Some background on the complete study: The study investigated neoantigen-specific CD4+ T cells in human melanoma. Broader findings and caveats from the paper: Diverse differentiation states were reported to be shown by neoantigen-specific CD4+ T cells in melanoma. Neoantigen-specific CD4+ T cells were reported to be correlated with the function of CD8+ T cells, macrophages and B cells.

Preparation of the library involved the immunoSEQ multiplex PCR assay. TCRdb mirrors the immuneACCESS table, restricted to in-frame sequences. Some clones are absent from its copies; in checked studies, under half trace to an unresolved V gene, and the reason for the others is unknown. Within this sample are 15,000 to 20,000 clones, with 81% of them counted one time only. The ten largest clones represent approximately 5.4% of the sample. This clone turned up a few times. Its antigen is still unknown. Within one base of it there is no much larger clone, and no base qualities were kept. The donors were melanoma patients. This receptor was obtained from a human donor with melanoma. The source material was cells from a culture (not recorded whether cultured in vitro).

The DNA sequence is as follows: TGTGCCAGCAGCTTAAGGGAGGGCTATCGGGGGGCGGAGACCCAGTACTTC. Translated, this is CASSLREGYRGAETQYF. This sequence uses TRBV7-8 and TRBJ2-5, and TRBD2 may be the D gene, going by 7 matching bases. The germline V gene gives CDR1 as SGHVS and CDR2 as FQNEAQ. Trimming costs V 2 bases and J 5 bases, and their ends lie 21 bases apart. The CDR3 numbers 17 residues from cysteine through phenylalanine. The CDR3 DNA has 51 bases and is translated from base 1.